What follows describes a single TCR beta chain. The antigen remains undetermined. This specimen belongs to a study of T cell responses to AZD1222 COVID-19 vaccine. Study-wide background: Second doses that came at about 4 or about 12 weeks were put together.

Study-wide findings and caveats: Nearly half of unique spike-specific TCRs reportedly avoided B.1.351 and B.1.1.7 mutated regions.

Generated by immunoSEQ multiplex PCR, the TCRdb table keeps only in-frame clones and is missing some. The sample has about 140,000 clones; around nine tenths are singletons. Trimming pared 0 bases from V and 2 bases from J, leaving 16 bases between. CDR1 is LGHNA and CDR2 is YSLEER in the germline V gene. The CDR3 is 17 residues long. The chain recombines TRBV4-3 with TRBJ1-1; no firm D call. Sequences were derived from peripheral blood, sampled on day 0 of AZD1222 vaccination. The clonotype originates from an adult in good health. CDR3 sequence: CASSQDLRGQRNTEAFF. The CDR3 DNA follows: TGCGCCAGCAGCCAAGATCTGCGTGGTCAGAGAAACACTGAAGCTTTCTTT.